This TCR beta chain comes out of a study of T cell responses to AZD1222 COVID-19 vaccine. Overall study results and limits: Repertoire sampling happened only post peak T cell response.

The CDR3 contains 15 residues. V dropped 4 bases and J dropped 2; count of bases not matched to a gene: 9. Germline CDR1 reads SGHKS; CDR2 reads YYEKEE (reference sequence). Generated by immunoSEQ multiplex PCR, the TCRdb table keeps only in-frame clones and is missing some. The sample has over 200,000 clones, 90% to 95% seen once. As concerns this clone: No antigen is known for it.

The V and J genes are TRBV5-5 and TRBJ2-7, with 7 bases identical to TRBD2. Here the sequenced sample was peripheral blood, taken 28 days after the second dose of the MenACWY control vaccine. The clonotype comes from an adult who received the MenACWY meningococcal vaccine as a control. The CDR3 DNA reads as TGTGCCAGCAGCACCTTAGCGGGTGCCCCCTACGAGCAGTACTTC. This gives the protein CASSTLAGAPYEQYF.